These 20 T cell receptor beta chains originate from one sample sequenced in a study of shared clonotypes between healthy human individuals. The data were produced by immunoSEQ multiplex PCR, yet TCRdb's version contains in-frame clones alone and is incomplete. Of over a million clones in the sample, 96% were seen once. The sequencing input was naive CD4+ T cells sorted from blood. Documented subset: CD45RA+ positively selected. These receptor sequences come from a man younger than 45 in good health.

The chain has TRBV11-3 and TRBJ2-1; D unclear. CDR3 size: 12 residues. Trimming took 4 bases from V and 0 from J, leaving 1 base between them. The germline CDR1 and CDR2 sequences are SGHNT and YENEEA. CDR3 coding DNA: TGTGCCAGCAGCTACTCCTACAATGAGCAGTTCTTC. It specifies CASSYSYNEQFF.

The gene calls are TRBV18 and TRBJ1-2; unclear D gene. The germline CDR1 and CDR2 sequences are KGHSH and LQKENI. V was clipped by 3 bases and J by 4 bases, with 9 bases between them. This CDR3 contains 13 residues. CDR3 loop: CASSPKAGYGYTF. The CDR3 DNA sequence: TGTGCCAGCTCACCTAAAGCGGGCTATGGCTACACCTTC.

The CDR3 coding sequence is TGTGCCAGCAGTTTCTTGGGTGGGCGGGACAATGAGCAGTTCTTC. This gives the protein CASSFLGGRDNEQFF. The rearrangement joins TRBV27 to TRBJ2-1, with a possible D match to TRBD2 (5 bases). There are 15 residues in the CDR3. Germline V gene sequence: CDR1 MNHEY, CDR2 SMNVEV (reference sequence). V lost 3 bases, J lost 5 bases, and 14 bases lay in between.

The CDR3 region has the DNA TGTGCCAGCAGTTTAAGCTCCAGGTTCAATCAGCCCCAGCATTTT. Amino acids: CASSLSSRFNQPQHF. The V gene is TRBV27, the J gene TRBJ1-5; D gene ambiguous. Trimming removed 2 bases from V and 3 bases from J, with 11 bases in between. From germline, CDR1 is MNHEY and CDR2 SMNVEV (reference sequence). This CDR3 is 15 amino acids long.

The chain combines TRBV5-1 with TRBJ1-5, with 8 bases fitting TRBD1. V lost 4 bases, J lost 5 bases, and 2 bases stayed unmatched. The CDR3 consists of 13 residues. Germline V lookup: CDR1 SGHRS, CDR2 YFSETQ. CDR3 sequence reads: CASSPQGDQPQHF. CDR3 bases: TGCGCCAGCAGCCCACAGGGGGATCAGCCCCAGCATTTT.

The chain combines TRBV2 with TRBJ1-2; 7 nucleotides align to TRBD1. Unmatched junction bases numbered 15, after V lost 10 bases and J lost 7 bases. The CDR3 has 14 amino acids. Germline CDR1 is SNHLY and CDR2 is FYNNEI. In DNA form, the CDR3 reads TGTGCCACCAGGGGCCTAGACAGGGTGATTGGCTACACCTTC. It is translated as CATRGLDRVIGYTF.

The chain combines TRBV5-1 with TRBJ2-2; weak D call: TRBD2 (5 bases). Trimming cost V 1 base and J 3 bases, with 13 bases left between them. The CDR3 sequence is 16 residues long. Germline lookup yields CDR1 SGHRS and CDR2 YFSETQ. Here the CDR3 reads CASSLRRRGYTGELFF. In nucleotides, the CDR3 is TGCGCCAGCAGCTTGCGCCGTCGAGGGTACACCGGGGAGCTGTTTTTT.

In its sample, this clone was seen once. This chain connects TRBV2 to TRBJ2-1, with a weak D call TRBD1 (6 bases). The CDR3 consists of 14 residues. CDR1 is SNHLY, CDR2 FYNNEI, per germline. V lost 6 bases to trimming and J lost 5 bases, with 14 bases between them. CDR3 nucleotides: TGTGCCAGCAGGGCAGGGGTGAGGGACAATGAGCAGTTCTTC. This sequence encodes CASRAGVRDNEQFF.

V is TRBV28 and J is TRBJ2-1; a weak D match, TRBD1 (7 bases). Germline CDR1 reads MDHEN; CDR2 reads SYDVKM. The CDR3 is 17 residues long. The V end lost 5 bases, the J end lost 4 bases, and 21 bases lay between the germline ends. The CDR3 nucleotides are TGTGCCAGCAGTACCACCCGCGGAGGGGGCCCTTACAATGAGCAGTTCTTC. Its protein is CASSTTRGGGPYNEQFF.

A remark on this clone: Other nucleotide sequences in the sample specify the same CDR3. This chain joins TRBV9 and TRBJ2-7, with 7 bases aligning to TRBD2. CDR1 and CDR2 (germline): SGDLS, YYNGEE. The CDR3 contains 16 residues. The ends lost 0 bases at V and 0 bases at J; junction bases unmatched: 6. Here the CDR3 DNA reads TGTGCCAGCAGCGTAGGTGCCGGGAGGAGCTCCTACGAGCAGTACTTC. Its translation is CASSVGAGRSSYEQYF.

The rearrangement links TRBV2 to TRBJ2-7; 9 positions match TRBD2. Trimming cost V 7 bases and J 5 bases; bases outside gene matches: 6. The CDR3 totals 13 residues. The germline gives CDR1 SNHLY, CDR2 FYNNEI. Here the CDR3 DNA reads TGTGCCAGCATACGGCTAGCGGGAAACGAGCAGTACTTC. Translation gives CASIRLAGNEQYF.

The V call is TRBV6-6, the J call TRBJ2-1; 10 nucleotides align to TRBD1. The CDR3 covers 16 residues. Germline CDR1 is MNHNY and CDR2 is SVGAGI (reference sequence). Losses at the gene ends were 6 bases for V and 7 bases for J; bases not matched to a gene: 12. CDR3 coding DNA: TGTGCCAGCAGGGGAAGGACAGGGGGTCACCAAAATGAGCAGTTCTTC. It codes for CASRGRTGGHQNEQFF.

This rearrangement joins TRBV7-9 to TRBJ1-5; TRBD1 matches at 10 bases. CDR1 is SEHNR, CDR2 FQNEAQ, per germline (reference sequence). V dropped 0 bases and J dropped 0; count of bases not matched to a gene: 5. CDR3 size: 18 residues. This chain's CDR3 is CASSLAGQGTYSNQPQHF. The CDR3 DNA is TGTGCCAGCAGCTTAGCGGGACAGGGGACCTATAGCAATCAGCCCCAGCATTTT.

This rearrangement joins TRBV5-4 to TRBJ2-2, with 11 bases fitting TRBD2. From germline, CDR1 is SGHNT and CDR2 YYREEE (reference sequence). The ends lost 4 bases at V and 4 bases at J; junction bases unmatched: 9. This CDR3 contains 17 residues. As DNA, the CDR3 is TGTGCCAGCAGCGAAGGGACTAGCGGAGCACCCACCGGGGAGCTGTTTTTT. This codes for CASSEGTSGAPTGELFF.

Details on this clone: Additional DNA sequences in this sample encode the identical CDR3. The chain joins TRBV7-2 to TRBJ2-1; D is uncertain. Germline CDR1 is SGHTA and CDR2 is FQGNSA. Trimming took 3 bases from V and 0 from J, leaving 3 bases between them. This CDR3 comprises 13 residues. The CDR3 coding sequence is TGTGCCAGCAGCTTGAACTCCTACAATGAGCAGTTCTTC. Its translation is CASSLNSYNEQFF.

The CDR3 spells CASSSSHQPQHF. Written as DNA, the CDR3 is TGTGCCAGCAGCTCCTCACATCAGCCCCAGCATTTT. The chain joins TRBV7-9 to TRBJ1-5; D is ambiguous. The CDR3 contains 12 residues. Germline V lookup: CDR1 SEHNR, CDR2 FQNEAQ (reference sequence). The V gene lost 4 bases and the J gene lost 5 bases, with 6 bases spanning the gap.

V is TRBV28 and J is TRBJ2-7, with 7 bases lining up with TRBD1. The CDR3 is 13 amino acids. The J segment lost 6 bases and the V segment lost 5 bases, leaving 7 bases of the junction unmatched. Germline V gene lookup returns CDR1 MDHEN and CDR2 SYDVKM. The CDR3 DNA reads TGTGCCAGCAGTCCGGGACAGTTTTTCGAGCAGTACTTC. Its translation is CASSPGQFFEQYF. The variable domain in full, with the rest retrieved from reference TRBV28 and TRBJ2-7, is DVKVTQSSRYLVKRTGEKVFLECVQDMDHENMFWYRQDPGLGLRLIYFSYDVKMKEKGDIPEGYSVSREKKERFSLILESASTNQTSMYLCASSPGQFFEQYFGPGTRLTVT.

V usage is TRBV28 and J usage is TRBJ1-3, with 8 bases aligning to TRBD1. The CDR3 runs to 16 residues. The V gene's germline CDR1 is MDHEN and CDR2 SYDVKM. J lost 0 bases, V lost 5 bases, and 6 bases had no gene match. The CDR3 is CASSDGTGISGNTIYF. The CDR3 nucleotides read TGTGCCAGCAGTGATGGGACAGGAATCTCTGGAAACACCATATATTTT.

This sequence joins TRBV7-9 and TRBJ2-1, with D perhaps matching TRBD1 (6 bases). The CDR3 length is 14 residues. CDR1 is SEHNR and CDR2 is FQNEAQ in the germline V gene (reference sequence). V was cut by 5 bases and J by 3 bases, with 11 bases left in between. CDR3 residues: CASSAGADYNEQFF. As DNA, the CDR3 is TGTGCCAGCAGCGCAGGGGCAGACTACAATGAGCAGTTCTTC.

The chain is built from TRBV2 and TRBJ2-5, with D possibly TRBD1 on 7 matching bases. The CDR3 has 15 amino acids. V gave up 5 bases and J gave up 2 bases, with 15 bases separating them. CDR1 is SNHLY and CDR2 is FYNNEI in the germline V gene. The CDR3 spells CASSPQGGPQETQYF. CDR3 sequence (DNA): TGTGCCAGCAGTCCTCAGGGGGGTCCTCAAGAGACCCAGTACTTC.